In this sample, the clone carrying this T cell receptor (beta chain) turned up once. This record belongs to a study of blood T cell repertoires in COVID-19. Background on the study: T cells, B-cell-depleted T cells, or PBMCs supplied cDNA or gDNA.

Participants reported their clinical history, and cohort assignment relied on those reports. Per the study methods: Reference gene primer amplification gave nucleated cell count estimates. Repertoires were generated with immunoSEQ multiplex PCR, while TCRdb's copy carries only in-frame clones and drops some. V and J calls and clone size are given by that table; D and trimming were obtained from the DNA. Of a few hundred thousand clones listed, 86% are singletons. The sequence derives from a man aged 40-49 years who had recovered from COVID-19. Material: PBMCs or T cells enriched from blood (not recorded which).

Here the CDR3 reads CASGLTPGGRYEQYF. The CDR3 region has the DNA TGTGCTAGTGGTTTGACCCCAGGGGGCAGATACGAGCAGTACTTC. V gene TRBV12-5 combines with J gene TRBJ2-7, with TRBD1 matching over 8 bases. Germline-derived CDR1 and CDR2 are LGHNT and FRNRAP. CDR3 length: 15 amino acids. Trimming at V came to 2 bases and at J to 4 bases, leaving 7 bases not matched to a gene.